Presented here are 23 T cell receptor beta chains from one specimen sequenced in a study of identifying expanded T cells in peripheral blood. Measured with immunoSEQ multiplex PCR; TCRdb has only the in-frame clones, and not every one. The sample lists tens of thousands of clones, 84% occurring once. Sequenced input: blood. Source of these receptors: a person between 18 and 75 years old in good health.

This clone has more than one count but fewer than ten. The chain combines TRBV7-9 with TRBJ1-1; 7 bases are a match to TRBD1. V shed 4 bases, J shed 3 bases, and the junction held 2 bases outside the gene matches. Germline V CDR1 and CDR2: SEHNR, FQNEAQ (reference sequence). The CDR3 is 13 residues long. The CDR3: CASSWGTDTEAFF. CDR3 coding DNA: TGTGCCAGCAGCTGGGGGACAGACACTGAAGCTTTCTTT.

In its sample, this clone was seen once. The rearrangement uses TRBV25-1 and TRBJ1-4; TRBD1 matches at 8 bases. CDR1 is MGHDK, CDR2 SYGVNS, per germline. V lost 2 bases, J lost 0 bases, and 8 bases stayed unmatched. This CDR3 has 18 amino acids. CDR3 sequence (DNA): TGTGCCAGCAGTGAAGGCAGGGGACAGGCTGCAACTAATGAAAAACTGTTTTTT. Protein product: CASSEGRGQAATNEKLFF. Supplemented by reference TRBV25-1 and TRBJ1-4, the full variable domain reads EADIYQTPRYLVIGTGKKITLECSQTMGHDKMYWYQQDPGMELHLIHYSYGVNSTEKGDLSSESTVSRIRTEHFPLTLESARPSHTSQYLCASSEGRGQAATNEKLFFGSGTQLSVL.

The chain's CDR3 is CASSPGTGDSGANVLTF. CDR3 bases: TGTGCCAGCAGCCCAGGGACGGGCGACTCTGGGGCCAACGTCCTGACTTTC. This chain links TRBV7-9 with TRBJ2-6; the D call may be TRBD1 or TRBD2 (5 bases each). The CDR3 runs to 17 residues. Trimming pared 5 bases from V and 0 bases from J, leaving 14 bases between. Germline CDR1 reads SEHNR; CDR2 reads FQNEAQ (reference sequence).

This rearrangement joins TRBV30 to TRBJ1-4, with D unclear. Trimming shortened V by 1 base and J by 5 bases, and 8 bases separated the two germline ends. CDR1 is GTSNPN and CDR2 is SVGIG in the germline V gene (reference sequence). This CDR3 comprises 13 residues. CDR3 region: CAWSGQLNEKLFF. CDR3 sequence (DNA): TGTGCCTGGAGTGGTCAGTTAAATGAAAAACTGTTTTTT. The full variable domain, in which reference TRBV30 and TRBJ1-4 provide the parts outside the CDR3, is SQTIHQWPATLVQPVGSPLSLECTVEGTSNPNLYWYRQAAGRGLQLLFYSVGIGQISSEVPQNLSASRPQDRQFILSSKKLLLSDSGFYLCAWSGQLNEKLFFGSGTQLSVL.

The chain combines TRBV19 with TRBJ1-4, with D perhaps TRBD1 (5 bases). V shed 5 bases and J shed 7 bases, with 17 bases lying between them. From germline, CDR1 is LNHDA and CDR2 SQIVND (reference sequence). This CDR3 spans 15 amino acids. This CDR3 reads CASSSNIGQGEKLFF. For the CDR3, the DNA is TGTGCCAGTAGTTCCAACATTGGCCAGGGTGAAAAACTGTTTTTT.

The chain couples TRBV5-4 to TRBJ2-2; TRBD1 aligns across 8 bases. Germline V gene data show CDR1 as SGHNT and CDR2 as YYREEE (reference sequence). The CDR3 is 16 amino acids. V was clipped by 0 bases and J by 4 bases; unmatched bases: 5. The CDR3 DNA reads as TGTGCCAGCAGCTTGGCAGGGGGCCGGGGCACCGGGGAGCTGTTTTTT. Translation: CASSLAGGRGTGELFF.

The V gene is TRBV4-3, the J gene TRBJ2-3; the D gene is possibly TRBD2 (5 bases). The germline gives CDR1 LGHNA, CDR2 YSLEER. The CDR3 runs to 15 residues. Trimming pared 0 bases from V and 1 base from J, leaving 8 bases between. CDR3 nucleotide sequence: TGCGCCAGCAGCCAAGAAGTCGGGGGCACAGATACGCAGTATTTT. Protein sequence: CASSQEVGGTDTQYF.

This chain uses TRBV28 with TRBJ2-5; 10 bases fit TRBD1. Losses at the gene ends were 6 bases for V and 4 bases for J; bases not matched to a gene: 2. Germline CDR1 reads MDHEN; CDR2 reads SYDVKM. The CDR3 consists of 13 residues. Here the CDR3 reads CASRTGGSETQYF. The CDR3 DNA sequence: TGTGCCAGCAGGACAGGGGGCTCAGAGACCCAGTACTTC.

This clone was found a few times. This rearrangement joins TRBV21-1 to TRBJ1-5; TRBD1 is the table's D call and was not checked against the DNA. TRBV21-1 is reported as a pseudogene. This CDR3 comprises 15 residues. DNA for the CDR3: TGTGCCAGCAGCTTACAGGGTCCCAACAATCAGCCCCAGCATTTT. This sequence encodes CASSLQGPNNQPQHF.

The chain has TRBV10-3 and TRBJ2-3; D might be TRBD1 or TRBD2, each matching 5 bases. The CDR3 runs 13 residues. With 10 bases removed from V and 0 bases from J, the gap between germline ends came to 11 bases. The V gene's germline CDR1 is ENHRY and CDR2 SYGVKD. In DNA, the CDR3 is TGTGCCACCTCCAGGGACAGCACAGATACGCAGTATTTT. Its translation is CATSRDSTDTQYF.

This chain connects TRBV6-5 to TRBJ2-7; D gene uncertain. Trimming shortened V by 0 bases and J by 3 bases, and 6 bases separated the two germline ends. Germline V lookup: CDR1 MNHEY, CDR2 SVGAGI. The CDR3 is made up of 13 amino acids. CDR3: CASSYSAIYEQYF. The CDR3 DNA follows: TGTGCCAGCAGTTACTCTGCCATCTACGAGCAGTACTTC.

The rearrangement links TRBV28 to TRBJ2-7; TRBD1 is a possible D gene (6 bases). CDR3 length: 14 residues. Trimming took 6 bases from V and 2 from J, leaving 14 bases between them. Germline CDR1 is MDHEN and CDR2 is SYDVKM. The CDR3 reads CASRPTTGTYEQYF. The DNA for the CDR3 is TGTGCCAGCAGGCCTACGACAGGTACCTACGAGCAGTACTTC. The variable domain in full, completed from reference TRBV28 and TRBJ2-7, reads DVKVTQSSRYLVKRTGEKVFLECVQDMDHENMFWYRQDPGLGLRLIYFSYDVKMKEKGDIPEGYSVSREKKERFSLILESASTNQTSMYLCASRPTTGTYEQYFGPGTRLTVT.

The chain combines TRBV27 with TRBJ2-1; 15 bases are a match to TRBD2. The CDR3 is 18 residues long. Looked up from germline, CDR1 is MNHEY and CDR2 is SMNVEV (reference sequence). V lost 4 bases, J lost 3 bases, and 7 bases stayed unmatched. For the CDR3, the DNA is TGTGCCAGCAGTTCCACGGGACTAGCGGGAGGTTTCTACAATGAGCAGTTCTTC. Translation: CASSSTGLAGGFYNEQFF.

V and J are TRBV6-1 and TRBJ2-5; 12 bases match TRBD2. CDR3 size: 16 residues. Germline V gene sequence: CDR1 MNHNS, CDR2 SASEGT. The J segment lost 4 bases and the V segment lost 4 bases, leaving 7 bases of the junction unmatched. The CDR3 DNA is TGTGCCAGCAGTGGACTAGCGGGAGTAGGCGGAGAGACCCAGTACTTC. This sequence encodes CASSGLAGVGGETQYF.

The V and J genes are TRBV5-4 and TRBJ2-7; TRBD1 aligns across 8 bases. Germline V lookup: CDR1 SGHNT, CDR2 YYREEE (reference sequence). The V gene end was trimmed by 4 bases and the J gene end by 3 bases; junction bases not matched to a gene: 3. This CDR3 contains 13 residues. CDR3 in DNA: TGTGCCAGCAGCCTAGGGACAGGCTACGAGCAGTACTTC. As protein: CASSLGTGYEQYF.

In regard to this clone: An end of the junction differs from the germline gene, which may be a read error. CDR3 DNA: TGCAGCGCCAGAGGGGGGGCTAAGGAAAAACTGTTTTTT. It specifies CSARGGAKEKLFF. V gene TRBV29-1 combines with J gene TRBJ1-4; perhaps TRBD1 as D (6 bases). This CDR3 has 13 amino acids. Germline lookup yields CDR1 SQVTM and CDR2 ANQGSEA. Looking up the rest from reference TRBV29-1 and TRBJ1-4 gives the full variable domain: SAVISQKPSRDICQRGTSLTIQCQVDSQVTMMFWYRQQPGQSLTLIATANQGSEATYESGFVIDKFPISRPNLTFSTLTVSNMSPEDSSIYLCSARGGAKEKLFFGSGTQLSVL.

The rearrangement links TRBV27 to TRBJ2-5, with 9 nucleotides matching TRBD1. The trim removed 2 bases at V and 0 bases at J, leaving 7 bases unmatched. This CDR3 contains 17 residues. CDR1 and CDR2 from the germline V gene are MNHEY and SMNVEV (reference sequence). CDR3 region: CASSLARTGDNQETQYF. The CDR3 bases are TGTGCCAGCAGTTTAGCTCGGACAGGGGACAACCAAGAGACCCAGTACTTC.

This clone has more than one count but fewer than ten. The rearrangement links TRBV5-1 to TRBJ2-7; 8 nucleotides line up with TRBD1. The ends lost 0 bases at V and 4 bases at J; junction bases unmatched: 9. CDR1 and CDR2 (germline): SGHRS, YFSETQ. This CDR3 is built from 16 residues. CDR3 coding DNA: TGCGCCAGCAGCTTGGTCCTAACAGGGGGGACTTACGAGCAGTACTTC. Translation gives CASSLVLTGGTYEQYF.

CDR3 residues: CSVEKGAGTGELFF. The CDR3 DNA is TGCAGCGTTGAAAAAGGGGCAGGCACCGGGGAGCTGTTTTTT. The J gene is TRBJ2-2, the V gene TRBV29-1; tentatively, D is TRBD1 (5 bases). The CDR3 is 14 residues long. Germline CDR1 SQVTM, CDR2 ANQGSEA. The ends were cut back, 2 bases at V and 4 bases at J, with 11 bases in the middle.

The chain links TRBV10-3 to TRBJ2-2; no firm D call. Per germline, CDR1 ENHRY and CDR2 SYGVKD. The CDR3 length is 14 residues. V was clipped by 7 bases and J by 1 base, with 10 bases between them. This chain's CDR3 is CAITEGENTGELFF. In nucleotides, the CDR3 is TGTGCCATCACCGAAGGCGAGAACACCGGGGAGCTGTTTTTT.

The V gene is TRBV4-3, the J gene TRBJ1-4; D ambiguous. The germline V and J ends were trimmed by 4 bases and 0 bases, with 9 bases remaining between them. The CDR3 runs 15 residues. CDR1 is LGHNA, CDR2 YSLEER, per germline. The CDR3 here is CASSPSEATNEKLFF. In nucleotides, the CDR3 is TGCGCCAGCAGCCCCTCGGAAGCAACTAATGAAAAACTGTTTTTT.

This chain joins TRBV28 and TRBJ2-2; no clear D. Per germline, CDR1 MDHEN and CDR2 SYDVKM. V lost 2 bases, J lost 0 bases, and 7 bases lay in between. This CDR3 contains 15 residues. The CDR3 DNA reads TGTGCCAGCAGTTTAAGTCTAACGAACACCGGGGAGCTGTTTTTT. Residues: CASSLSLTNTGELFF. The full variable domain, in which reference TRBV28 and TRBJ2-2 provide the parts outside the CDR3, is DVKVTQSSRYLVKRTGEKVFLECVQDMDHENMFWYRQDPGLGLRLIYFSYDVKMKEKGDIPEGYSVSREKKERFSLILESASTNQTSMYLCASSLSLTNTGELFFGEGSRLTVL.

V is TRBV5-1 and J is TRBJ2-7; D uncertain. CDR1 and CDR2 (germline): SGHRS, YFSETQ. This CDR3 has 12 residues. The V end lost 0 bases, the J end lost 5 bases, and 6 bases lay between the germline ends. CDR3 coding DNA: TGCGCCAGCAGCTTGGAATCCAACGAGCAGTACTTC. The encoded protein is CASSLESNEQYF. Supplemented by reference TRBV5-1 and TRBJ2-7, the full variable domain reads KAGVTQTPRYLIKTRGQQVTLSCSPISGHRSVSWYQQTPGQGLQFLFEYFSETQRNKGNFPGRFSGRQFSNSRSEMNVSTLELGDSALYLCASSLESNEQYFGPGTRLTVT.